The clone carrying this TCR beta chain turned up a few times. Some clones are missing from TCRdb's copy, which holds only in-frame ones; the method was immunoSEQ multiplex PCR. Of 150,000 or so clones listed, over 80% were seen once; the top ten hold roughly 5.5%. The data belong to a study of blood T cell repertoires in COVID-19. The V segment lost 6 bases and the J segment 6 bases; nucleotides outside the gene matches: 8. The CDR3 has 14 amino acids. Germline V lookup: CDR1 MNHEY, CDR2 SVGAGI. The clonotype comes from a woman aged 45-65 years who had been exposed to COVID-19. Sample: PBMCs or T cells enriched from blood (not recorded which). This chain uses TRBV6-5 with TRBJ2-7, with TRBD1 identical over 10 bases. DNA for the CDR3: TGTGCCAGCAGACGTGGACAGGGGGTTAGCGAGCAGTACTTC. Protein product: CASRRGQGVSEQYF.